The 7 T cell receptor delta chains below were found in one sample sequenced in a study of Vδ1+ human thymocytes. Study findings and constraints: In the thymus, TRG and TRD repertoires looked highly polyclonal with Gaussian CDR3 lengths.

The template was reverse-transcribed extracted RNA. The CDR3 regions were amplified by multiplex PCR from V-gene primers to a constant-region primer. TCRdb re-processed the multiplex PCR reads via CATT. Of 80,000 or so delta-chain clones listed, around 30% are singletons. No antigens are known for them. Sample: Vdelta1+ gamma-delta thymocytes from the thymus. The subset denotes: FACS-sorted CD3+ TCRalphabeta- TCRVdelta1+ TCRVdelta2- thymocytes. These receptors were taken from a boy under two years old who had congenital heart surgery.

This clone has just a few counts. The gene calls are TRDV1 and TRDJ1; 11 bases fit TRDD3. The CDR3 runs to 20 residues. Looked up from germline, CDR1 is TSWWSYY and CDR2 is QGS. J gave up 4 bases and V 1 base, and 17 bases lay outside the gene matches. The chain's CDR3 is CALGEPGRSNWGIKNDKLIF. CDR3 nucleotides: TGTGCTCTTGGGGAACCCGGTCGGTCGAACTGGGGGATAAAGAACGATAAACTCATCTTT.

This clone has only a few counts. The chain joins TRDV1 to TRDJ1, with D perhaps given as TRDD2 or TRDD3 (5 bases each). The germline V gene encodes CDR1 TSWWSYY and CDR2 QGS. The CDR3 spans 18 residues. V was trimmed by 3 bases and J by 0 bases, leaving 20 bases between them. The CDR3 nucleotides are TGTGCTCTTGGGGATCGAGGGCCTTCGTGGGGAAACACCGATAAACTCATCTTT. Its translation is CALGDRGPSWGNTDKLIF.

A remark on this clone: The same CDR3 arises from other DNA sequences in this sample as well. This chain connects TRDV1 to TRDJ1, with a weak D call TRDD3 (6 bases). This CDR3 comprises 18 residues. V lost 2 bases, J lost 3 bases, and 22 bases lay in between. Per germline, CDR1 TSWWSYY and CDR2 QGS. CDR3 nucleotides: TGTGCTCTTGGGGAAGGTCGCACGTTGAACTGGGTAGCCGATAAACTCATCTTT. This translates into CALGEGRTLNWVADKLIF.

The chain recombines TRDV1 with TRDJ1; D gene uncertain. The CDR3 loop spans 17 amino acids. V was cut by 2 bases and J by 0 bases, with 16 bases left in between. Germline CDR1 and CDR2: TSWWSYY and QGS. The CDR3 DNA follows: TGTGCTCTTGGGGAAAGTAGCCTATCTCTTTACACCGATAAACTCATCTTT. It translates to CALGESSLSLYTDKLIF.

The gene calls are TRDV1 and TRDJ1; the D gene is possibly TRDD3 (6 bases). The CDR3 has 17 amino acids. CDR1 is TSWWSYY and CDR2 is QGS in the germline V gene. The germline V and J ends were trimmed by 1 base and 3 bases, with 18 bases remaining between them. The CDR3 DNA reads TGTGCTCTTGGGGAACCCGGTCGAGGGGGGGGACCCGATAAACTCATCTTT. Its protein is CALGEPGRGGGPDKLIF.

This clone appeared a few times. The rearrangement uses TRDV1 and TRDJ1; D not certain. The V and J ends lost 6 bases and 5 bases respectively, with 16 bases between them. Germline V gene sequence: CDR1 TSWWSYY, CDR2 QGS. There are 14 residues in the CDR3. The CDR3 sequence is CALGNRPGFDKLIF. CDR3 bases: TGTGCTCTTGGAAATCGTCCTGGATTTGATAAACTCATCTTT.

For this clone: An end of the junction does not agree with germline; a read error may underlie this. This CDR3 is also generated by other DNA sequences in the sample. The gene calls are TRDV1 and TRDJ1; 7 nucleotides align to TRDD2. Germline V gene sequence: CDR1 TSWWSYY, CDR2 QGS. The CDR3 is made up of 20 amino acids. The CDR3 spells CALGESPSSYLRGMTDKLIF. In nucleotides, the CDR3 is TGTGCCCTTGGGGAAAGCCCCTCTTCCTATCTGAGAGGGATGACCGATAAACTCATCTTT.